This passage covers 17 T cell receptor beta chains from one sample sequenced in a study of OX40 agonist ivuxolimab in advanced cancers. Repertoires were generated with immunoSEQ multiplex PCR, while TCRdb's copy carries only in-frame clones and drops some. The table lists about 58,000 clones, about 82% of them singletons. Sequences were derived from CD4+ or CD8+ T cells sorted from blood, sampled in a trial of the OX40 agonist ivuxolimab. All receptors come from an adult with an advanced solid tumor such as melanoma, head and neck, liver or kidney cancer.

The chain employs TRBV7-9 and TRBJ2-1, with TRBD1 as a possible D gene (6 bases). The V and J ends lost 1 base and 0 bases respectively, with 7 bases between them. CDR3 size: 15 residues. CDR1 and CDR2 (germline): SEHNR, FQNEAQ (reference sequence). CDR3 sequence reads: CASSLGGGSYNEQFF. The CDR3 coding sequence is TGTGCCAGCAGCTTAGGAGGGGGCTCCTACAATGAGCAGTTCTTC.

This clone was seen only once. The rearrangement links TRBV2 to TRBJ2-2; either TRBD1 or TRBD2 may supply D (5 bases each). Trimming took 6 bases from V and 0 from J, leaving 11 bases between them. The CDR3 extends over 15 amino acids. Germline V gene lookup returns CDR1 SNHLY and CDR2 FYNNEI. The CDR3 protein is CASRRVGANTGELFF. The CDR3 nucleotides are TGTGCCAGCAGGAGGGTGGGGGCGAACACCGGGGAGCTGTTTTTT.

The chain has TRBV28 and TRBJ2-3; tentative D call: TRBD2 (6 bases). The germline V gene encodes CDR1 MDHEN and CDR2 SYDVKM. Trimming took 7 bases from V and 1 from J, leaving 15 bases between them. This CDR3 has 15 amino acids. CDR3 sequence: CASTERVAGTDTQYF. In nucleotides, the CDR3 is TGTGCCAGCACCGAAAGGGTAGCGGGCACAGATACGCAGTATTTT.

V and J are TRBV7-2 and TRBJ2-7, with a possible D match to TRBD2 (7 bases). The CDR3 is 19 residues long. Trimming took off 2 bases at V and 3 bases at J, with 26 bases between the two ends. Germline V lookup: CDR1 SGHTA, CDR2 FQGNSA. This CDR3 reads CASSLRGGLMAGAGYEQYF. CDR3 DNA: TGTGCCAGCAGCTTAAGGGGAGGACTCATGGCGGGGGCAGGCTACGAGCAGTACTTC.

The rearrangement links TRBV18 to TRBJ2-3; 9 bases match TRBD2. J gave up 0 bases and V 0 bases, and 10 bases lay outside the gene matches. This CDR3 has 19 residues. CDR1 KGHSH and CDR2 LQKENI come from the germline V gene. DNA of the CDR3: TGTGCCAGCTCACCACCGAATAGCGGGGGTTCAGCTAGCACAGATACGCAGTATTTT. This gives the protein CASSPPNSGGSASTDTQYF. The complete variable domain, with remaining parts taken from reference TRBV18 and TRBJ2-3, reads NAGVMQNPRHLVRRRGQEARLRCSPMKGHSHVYWYRQLPEEGLKFMVYLQKENIIDESGMPKERFSAEFPKEGPSILRIQQVVRGDSAAYFCASSPPNSGGSASTDTQYFGPGTRLTVL.

This chain joins TRBV5-4 and TRBJ2-1, with 9 bases matching TRBD2. Per the germline V gene, CDR1 is SGHNT and CDR2 is YYREEE (reference sequence). The CDR3 has 15 amino acids. The trim removed 0 bases at V and 2 bases at J, leaving 0 bases unmatched. The CDR3 spells CASSLGGGAYNEQFF. CDR3 nucleotides: TGTGCCAGCAGCTTGGGCGGGGGGGCCTACAATGAGCAGTTCTTC.

This clone was recorded once. This chain links TRBV9 with TRBJ1-6; D is undetermined. The germline gives CDR1 SGDLS, CDR2 YYNGEE. Between the trimmed V and J ends, which lost 0 bases and 6 bases, there was a span of 10 bases. CDR3 length: 15 residues. The CDR3 loop is CASSVERSLNSPLHF. As DNA, the CDR3 is TGTGCCAGCAGCGTAGAACGGTCTCTTAATTCACCCCTCCACTTT.

V is TRBV5-1 and J is TRBJ1-4, with 7 positions matching TRBD1. Trimming removed 3 bases from V and 6 bases from J; junction bases left unmatched: 8. This CDR3 is built from 15 residues. Germline CDR1 SGHRS, CDR2 YFSETQ. The CDR3, as DNA: TGCGCCAGCAGCTCACAGGGGATGGGGGATGAAAAACTGTTTTTT. This encodes CASSSQGMGDEKLFF.

The chain links TRBV27 to TRBJ2-1; the match to TRBD2 covers 14 bases. The trim removed 6 bases at V and 9 bases at J, leaving 7 bases unmatched. This CDR3 is 15 amino acids long. Per the germline V gene, CDR1 is MNHEY and CDR2 is SMNVEV (reference sequence). CDR3 protein: CASRRLAGGLGEQFF. As DNA, the CDR3 is TGTGCCAGCAGGCGACTAGCGGGGGGGCTGGGTGAGCAGTTCTTC.

As regards this clone: The junction and the germline gene differ at one end; a read error may be behind it. The chain links TRBV5-4 to TRBJ1-2, with no clear D. This CDR3 comprises 11 residues. CDR1 SGHNT and CDR2 YYREEE come from the germline V gene (reference sequence). The CDR3 here is CASSLMGSASF. The CDR3 nucleotides read TGTGCCAGCAGCTTGATGGGATCAGCCTCCTTC.

The chain carries TRBV11-2 and TRBJ1-1; D not certain. Trimming left V 5 bases short and J 4 bases short, with 11 bases between. CDR3 length equals 13 residues. Germline V gives CDR1 SGHAT, CDR2 FQNNGV. CDR3 protein: CASSPLRGTEAFF. In DNA form, the CDR3 reads TGTGCCAGCAGCCCCCTCCGGGGCACTGAAGCTTTCTTT.

This chain connects TRBV6-4 to TRBJ2-5; maybe TRBD2 (6 bases). The CDR3 has 14 amino acids. Between the trimmed V and J ends, which lost 3 bases and 7 bases, there was a span of 15 bases. Germline V gives CDR1 MRHNA, CDR2 SNTAGT. As DNA, the CDR3 is TGTGCCAGCAGTGAAGGGCCCCTGCGGGGGACCCAGTACTTC. Amino acid sequence: CASSEGPLRGTQYF.

In regard to this clone: The junction shows a germline mismatch at one end, possibly a read error. This chain joins TRBV7-2 and TRBJ1-6; no definite D call. The length of the CDR3 is 17 residues. Germline V gene data show CDR1 as SGHTA and CDR2 as FQGNSA. The CDR3 sequence: CASSLGMGGRYSSPLHF. The CDR3, as DNA: TGTGCCAGCAGCTTAGGGATGGGAGGGAGGTATAGTTCACCCCTCCACTTT. The whole variable domain, filled in from reference TRBV7-2 and TRBJ1-6, reads GAGVSQSPSNKVTEKGKDVELRCDPISGHTALYWYRQSLGQGLEFLIYFQGNSAPDKSGLPSDRFSAERTGGSVSTLTIQRTQQEDSAVYLCASSLGMGGRYSSPLHFGNGTRLTVT.

This chain uses TRBV6-1 with TRBJ2-5; D remains unclear. The end of the DNA fits TRBJ2-7 better, so the J call may be wrong. The CDR3 is made up of 13 amino acids. The germline CDR1 and CDR2 sequences are MNHNS and SASEGT. CDR3 protein: CASSDLGGYEQYF. The CDR3 DNA follows: TGTGCCAGCAGTGATCTCGGCGGCTACGAGCAGTACTTC.

V is TRBV27 and J is TRBJ2-7; 7 bases map to TRBD1. J lost 0 bases, V lost 5 bases, and 7 bases had no gene match. Germline-derived CDR1 and CDR2 are MNHEY and SMNVEV (reference sequence). This CDR3 has 15 amino acids. The CDR3 DNA follows: TGTGCCAGCAGTCCATCCGGGACAGTCTCCTACGAGCAGTACTTC. Amino acid sequence: CASSPSGTVSYEQYF.

V is TRBV6-1 and J is TRBJ2-7; the match to TRBD2 covers 8 bases. After removal of 0 bases from V and 7 bases from J, the junction contained 8 bases not matched to a gene. The CDR3 covers 15 residues. Per germline, CDR1 MNHNS and CDR2 SASEGT. This CDR3 is CASSEAGGGPGEQYF. In DNA form, the CDR3 reads TGTGCCAGCAGTGAAGCCGGGGGGGGGCCGGGTGAGCAGTACTTC.

Worth noting for this clone: The sample has other DNA sequences that encode this CDR3 too. This chain links TRBV5-1 with TRBJ1-2, with D perhaps TRBD1 (5 bases). CDR1 SGHRS and CDR2 YFSETQ come from the germline V gene. V dropped 0 bases and J dropped 2 bases, with 29 bases sitting between them. The CDR3 is made up of 21 amino acids. CDR3: CASSLDYIGGAGVRGNYGYTF. The CDR3 nucleotides are TGCGCCAGCAGCTTGGATTATATTGGTGGGGCTGGAGTTCGGGGGAACTATGGCTACACCTTC.